This T cell receptor beta chain was identified during a study of T cell repertoires in cytomegalovirus infection. Looking at the study overall: Peptides in the study included HLA-C-restricted and HLA-B-restricted CMV epitopes. From public TCR beta signatures came an indication of both CMV infection and matching HLA type.

TCRdb analysed the reads with MiXCR anew, one entry per CDR3 protein. The profile shows about 740,000 distinct CDR3 sequences, about 33% of them singletons. Comment on this clonotype: The antigen is undetermined.

Study-level results: The ex vivo response was dominated by HLA-C-restricted CMV-specific TCR beta clonotypes. Summed public TCR beta family frequency identified CMV carriers bearing the relevant HLA.

The CDR3 loop spans 14 amino acids. Germline CDR1 is DFQATT and CDR2 is SNEGSKA (reference sequence). Trimming pared 3 bases from V and 2 bases from J, leaving 12 bases between. Source: cultured PBMCs, taken from culture after CMV antigen stimulation. This TCR came from a human donor in good health (CMV status not recorded). Some clones in this sample may be carry-over from other donors' samples. The rearrangement uses TRBV20-1 and TRBJ2-3; D may be TRBD1 or TRBD2 (5 bases each). CDR3 loop: CSARSGRFTDTQYF. DNA for the CDR3: TGCAGTGCTAGGTCAGGGAGATTCACAGATACGCAGTATTTT.